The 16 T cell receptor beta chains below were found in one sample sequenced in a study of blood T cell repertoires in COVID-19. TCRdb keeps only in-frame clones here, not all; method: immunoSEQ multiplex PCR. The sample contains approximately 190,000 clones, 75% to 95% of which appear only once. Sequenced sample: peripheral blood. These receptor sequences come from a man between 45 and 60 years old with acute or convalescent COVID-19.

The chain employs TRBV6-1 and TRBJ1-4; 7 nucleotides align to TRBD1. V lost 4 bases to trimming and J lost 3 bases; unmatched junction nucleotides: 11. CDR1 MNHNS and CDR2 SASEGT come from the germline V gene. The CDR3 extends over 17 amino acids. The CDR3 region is CASSALRGRLANEKLFF. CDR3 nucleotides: TGTGCCAGCAGTGCGTTGAGGGGGCGCTTAGCTAATGAAAAACTGTTTTTT.

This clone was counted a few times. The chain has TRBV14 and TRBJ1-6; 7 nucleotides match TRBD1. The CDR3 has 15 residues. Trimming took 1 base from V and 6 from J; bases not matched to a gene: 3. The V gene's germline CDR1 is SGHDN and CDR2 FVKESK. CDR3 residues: CASSQGQGFNSPLHF. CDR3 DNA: TGTGCCAGCAGCCAAGGACAGGGTTTTAATTCACCCCTCCACTTT.

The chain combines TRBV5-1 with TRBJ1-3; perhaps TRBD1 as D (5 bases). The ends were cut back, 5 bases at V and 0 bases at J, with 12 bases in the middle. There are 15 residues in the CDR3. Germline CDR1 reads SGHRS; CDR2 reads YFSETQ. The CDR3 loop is CASRSTGDSGNTIYF. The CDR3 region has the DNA TGCGCCAGCAGGAGTACAGGAGACTCTGGAAACACCATATATTTT.

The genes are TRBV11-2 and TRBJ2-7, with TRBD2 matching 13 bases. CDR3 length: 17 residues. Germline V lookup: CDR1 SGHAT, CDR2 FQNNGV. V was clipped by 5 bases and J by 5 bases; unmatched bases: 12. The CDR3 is CASSPGQPGTSGNEQYF. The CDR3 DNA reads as TGTGCCAGCAGCCCGGGACAGCCCGGGACTAGCGGGAACGAGCAGTACTTC.

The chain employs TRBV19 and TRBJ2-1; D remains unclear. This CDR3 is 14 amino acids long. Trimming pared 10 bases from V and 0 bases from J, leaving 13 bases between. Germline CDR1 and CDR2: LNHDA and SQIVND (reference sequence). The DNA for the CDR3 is TGTGCCACCAAGGAGTTGGACTCCTACAATGAGCAGTTCTTC. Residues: CATKELDSYNEQFF.

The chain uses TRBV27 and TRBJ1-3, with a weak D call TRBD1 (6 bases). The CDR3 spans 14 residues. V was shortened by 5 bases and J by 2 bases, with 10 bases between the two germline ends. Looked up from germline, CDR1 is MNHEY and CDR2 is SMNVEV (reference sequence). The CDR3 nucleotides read TGTGCCAGCAGTGCCCGACAGGCTGGAAACACCATATATTTT. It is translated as CASSARQAGNTIYF.

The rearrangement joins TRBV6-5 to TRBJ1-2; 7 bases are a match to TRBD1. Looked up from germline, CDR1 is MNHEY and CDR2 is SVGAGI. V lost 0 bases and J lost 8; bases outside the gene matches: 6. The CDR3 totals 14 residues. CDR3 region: CASSYSDRARGYTF. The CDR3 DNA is TGTGCCAGCAGTTACTCCGACAGGGCACGGGGCTACACCTTC.

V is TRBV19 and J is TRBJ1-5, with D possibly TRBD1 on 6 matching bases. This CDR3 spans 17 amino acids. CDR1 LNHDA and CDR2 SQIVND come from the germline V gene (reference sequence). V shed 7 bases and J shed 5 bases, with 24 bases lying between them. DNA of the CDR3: TGTGCCAGTAACGACAGGTTGTTGGTGTTCTCTGATCAGCCCCAGCATTTT. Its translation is CASNDRLLVFSDQPQHF.

In DNA form, the CDR3 reads TGTGCCAGCAGCCCGGGGGACCGCCCCTATGGCTACACCTTC. The encoded protein is CASSPGDRPYGYTF. V usage is TRBV3-1 (or the pseudogene TRBV3-2) and J usage is TRBJ1-2; D is perhaps TRBD1 (5 bases). Trimming cost V 4 bases and J 4 bases, with 13 bases left between them. The CDR3 has 14 amino acids. CDR1 and CDR2 (germline): LGHDT, YNNKEL (reference sequence).

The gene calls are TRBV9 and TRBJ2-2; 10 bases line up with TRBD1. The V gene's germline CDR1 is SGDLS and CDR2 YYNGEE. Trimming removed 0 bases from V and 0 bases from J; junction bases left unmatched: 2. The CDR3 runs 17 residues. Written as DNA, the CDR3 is TGTGCCAGCAGCGTAGGTGGACAGGGGGCGAACACCGGGGAGCTGTTTTTT. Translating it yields CASSVGGQGANTGELFF.

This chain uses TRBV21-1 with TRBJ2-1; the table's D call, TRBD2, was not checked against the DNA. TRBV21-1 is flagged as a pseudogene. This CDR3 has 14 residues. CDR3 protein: CASSGASVNNEQFF. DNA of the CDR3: TGTGCCAGCAGCGGCGCTAGCGTTAACAATGAGCAGTTCTTC.

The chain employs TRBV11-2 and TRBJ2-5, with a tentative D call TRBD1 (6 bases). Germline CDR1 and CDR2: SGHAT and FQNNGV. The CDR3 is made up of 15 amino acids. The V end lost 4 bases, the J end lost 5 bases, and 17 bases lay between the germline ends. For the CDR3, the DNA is TGTGCCAGCAGCTACAACCCACAGGGTTTGGAGACCCAGTACTTC. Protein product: CASSYNPQGLETQYF.

The CDR3 bases are TGTGCCAGCAGCTTAGATCGGGTGAGGGGGAGCAATCAGCCCCAGCATTTT. The encoded protein is CASSLDRVRGSNQPQHF. This chain links TRBV11-2 with TRBJ1-5; a possible D gene is TRBD1 (6 bases). Germline-derived CDR1 and CDR2 are SGHAT and FQNNGV. Trimming removed 0 bases from V and 1 base from J, with 13 bases in between. The CDR3 runs to 17 residues. Based on the CDR3 plus reference TRBV11-2 and TRBJ1-5, the full variable domain is EAGVAQSPRYKIIEKRQSVAFWCNPISGHATLYWYQQILGQGPKLLIQFQNNGVVDDSQLPKDRFSAERLKGVDSTLKIQPAKLEDSAVYLCASSLDRVRGSNQPQHFGDGTRLSIL.

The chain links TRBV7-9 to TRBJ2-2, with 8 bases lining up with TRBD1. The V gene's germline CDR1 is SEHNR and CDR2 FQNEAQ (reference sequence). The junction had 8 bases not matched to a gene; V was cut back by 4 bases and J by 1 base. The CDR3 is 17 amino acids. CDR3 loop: CASSSPSGTGNTGELFF. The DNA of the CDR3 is TGTGCCAGCAGCTCCCCTTCCGGGACAGGGAACACCGGGGAGCTGTTTTTT.

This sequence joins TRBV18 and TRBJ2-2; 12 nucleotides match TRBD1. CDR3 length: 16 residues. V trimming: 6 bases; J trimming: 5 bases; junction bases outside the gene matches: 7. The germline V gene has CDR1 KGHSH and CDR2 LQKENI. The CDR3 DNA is TGTGCCAGCTCCCGGCGGGGACAGGGGGCGACCGGGGAGCTGTTTTTT. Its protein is CASSRRGQGATGELFF.

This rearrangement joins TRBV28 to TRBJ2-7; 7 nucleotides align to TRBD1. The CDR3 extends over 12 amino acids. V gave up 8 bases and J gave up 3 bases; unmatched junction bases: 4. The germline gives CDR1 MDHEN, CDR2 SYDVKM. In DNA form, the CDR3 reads TGTGCCAGCGTGGGGGACAGCTACGAGCAGTACGTC. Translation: CASVGDSYEQYV.